A single TCR beta chain is shown here with its context. This entry comes from a study of cytomegalovirus exposure and HLA in healthy donors. In the PCR, 60 Vbeta and 13 Jbeta primers were used. Produced via immunoSEQ multiplex PCR; TCRdb's table is partial and in-frame only. The table includes just over 150,000 clones, roughly 80% detected once. Sequencing input: PBMCs. This TCR was recovered from a woman aged 40 to 49 in good health and CMV-seronegative.

CDR3 DNA: TGTGCCAGCAGCCCTTTGTGGGAGGAGTCGAACACTGAAGCTTTCTTT. Protein sequence: CASSPLWEESNTEAFF. This chain links TRBV4-2 with TRBJ1-1; D is uncertain. The CDR3 runs 16 residues. The V and J ends lost 4 bases and 1 base respectively, with 16 bases between them. Germline V gene sequence: CDR1 LGHNA, CDR2 YNFKEQ.